This T cell receptor (beta chain) is from a study of T cell repertoires in cytomegalovirus infection (dated by TCRdb to between 2017 and 2020). As for the study more broadly: Donor HLA type was relevant to the analysis, because carriage of CMV infection together with the matching HLA type was indicated by public TCR beta signatures. What the work shows at the level of the full study, not this receptor alone: The ex vivo response was dominated by HLA-C-restricted CMV-specific TCR beta clonotypes, which also provided the single most frequent clonotype in two of eight donors. Cumulative frequency of public TCR beta family members discriminated carriers of CMV infection plus the relevant HLA type in this cohort and an independent 352-donor cohort.

This clonotype has only a few counts. What this receptor recognizes is not known. The input lacks base qualities; no much larger clone sits a single base away. TCRdb lists the instrument as Illumina HiSeq 1500. TCRdb cleaned the public reads at Q25 with fastp, built clones with MiXCR and kept in-frame beta chains. For every CDR3 protein sequence, its rows merge into one entry that carries the most common genes and DNA. This sample lists around 170,000 distinct CDR3 sequences; approximately 15% were detected once. The ten largest make up about a quarter of the sample. From V the trimming removes 0 bases and from J it removes 2 bases, while the gene matches leave 6 bases of the junction unaccounted for. From the cysteine up to the phenylalanine, the CDR3 has a length of 16 residues. Only CDR3 DNA is held: 48 bases, read in frame from base 1. The CDR1 and CDR2 encoded by the germline V gene are LGHNA and YNFKEQ.

The chain was built from TRBV4-2 and TRBJ2-7, and 8 junction bases match TRBD2. The receptor comes from a human donor in good health (CMV status not recorded). Some clones in this sample may be carry-over from other donors' samples. Sequencing was carried out using PBMCs. The CDR3 reads as follows: CASSQDSTSGTYEQYF. The nucleotide sequence is TGTGCCAGCAGCCAAGATAGCACTAGCGGAACCTACGAGCAGTACTTC.